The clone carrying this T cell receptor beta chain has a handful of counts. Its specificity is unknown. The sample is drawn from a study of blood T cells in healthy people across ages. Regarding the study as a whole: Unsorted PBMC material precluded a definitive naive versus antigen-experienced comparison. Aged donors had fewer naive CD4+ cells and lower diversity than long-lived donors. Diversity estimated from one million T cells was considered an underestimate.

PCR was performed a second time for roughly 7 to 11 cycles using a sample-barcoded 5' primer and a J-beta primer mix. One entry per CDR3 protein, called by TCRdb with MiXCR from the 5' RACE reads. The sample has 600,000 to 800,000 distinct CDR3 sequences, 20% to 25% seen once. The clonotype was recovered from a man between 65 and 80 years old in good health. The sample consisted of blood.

The DNA of the CDR3 is TGTGCCACCGGGAGGACAAATCAAGAGACCCAGTACTTC. This sequence encodes CATGRTNQETQYF. The chain recombines TRBV15 with TRBJ2-5; a possible D gene is TRBD2 (6 bases). The germline V gene encodes CDR1 LNHNV and CDR2 YYDKDF (reference sequence). CDR3 length equals 13 residues. V lost 8 bases to trimming and J lost 2 bases, with 12 bases between them.